The T cell receptor beta chain described here comes from a study of T cell responses to AZD1222 COVID-19 vaccine. Study-wide findings and caveats: Repertoires were obtained solely post-peak T cell response. Nearly half of spike-specific TCRs reportedly target variant regions that are unmutated in the B.1.351 and B.1.1.7 variants. With two AZD1222 doses given, Spike-specific TCR breadth and depth both rose. Females outnumbered males among donors, who were mostly white British; clonal diversity was possibly underestimated.

The data were produced by immunoSEQ multiplex PCR, yet TCRdb's version contains in-frame clones alone and is incomplete. The sample has approximately 140,000 clones, 90% seen once. CDR1 is SGHTA and CDR2 is FQGNSA in the germline V gene. Trimming pared 5 bases from V and 4 bases from J, leaving 10 bases between. The CDR3 totals 13 residues. This clone was counted a single time. The antigen remains undetermined. The V gene is TRBV7-2, the J gene TRBJ2-3, with D hard to call. The clonotype originates from an adult in good health. Sequenced material: peripheral blood, taken on day 0 of AZD1222 vaccination. The CDR3: CASSRDSSDTQYF. In nucleotides, the CDR3 is TGTGCCAGCAGCCGCGACTCATCAGATACGCAGTATTTT.